Below, 11 T cell receptor beta chains from the same sample are listed, as sequenced in a study of CD8 T cells in Susac syndrome. When the RNA was reverse transcribed, random hexamers were used with an input of about 0.5 to 1 ug. TCRdb ran MiXCR on the immunoSEQ multiplex PCR reads and lists one entry per CDR3 protein. The sample shows just under 95,000 distinct CDR3 sequences, roughly 94% of them seen only once. The sequencing sample was made of CD4+ T cells from PBMCs. All receptors derive from a human donor with Susac syndrome.

The chain links TRBV5-4 to TRBJ2-3; D remains unclear. Trimming removed 4 bases from V and 5 bases from J, with 11 bases in between. Germline V gene data show CDR1 as SGHNT and CDR2 as YYREEE (reference sequence). This CDR3 region has 13 residues. The DNA of the CDR3 is TGTGCCAGCAGCACATTCTCAGGAGATACGCAGTATTTT. As protein: CASSTFSGDTQYF.

The chain has TRBV24-1 and TRBJ2-1; the D is unclear. Germline V lookup: CDR1 KGHDR, CDR2 SFDVKD. V lost 3 bases and J 7 bases, leaving 6 bases between the germline ends. This CDR3 comprises 12 residues. CDR3 coding DNA: TGTGCCACCAGTGATGAACCTAATGAGCAGTTCTTC. Protein sequence: CATSDEPNEQFF.

CDR3 coding DNA: TGCAGTGCCAGTCCGCCTGGGGCCCGGCTGGGGGAGACCCAGTACTTC. It yields the protein CSASPPGARLGETQYF. The J gene is TRBJ2-5, the V gene TRBV20-1; TRBD1 might be the D (5 bases). The germline V gene has CDR1 DFQATT and CDR2 SNEGSKA (reference sequence). CDR3 size: 16 residues. Trimming took off 6 bases at V and 5 bases at J, with 25 bases between the two ends.

The V and J genes are TRBV19 and TRBJ2-4, with 9 bases fitting TRBD1. CDR3 size: 15 residues. Germline V CDR1 and CDR2: LNHDA, SQIVND (reference sequence). The V gene end was trimmed by 4 bases and the J gene end by 7 bases; junction bases not matched to a gene: 8. The CDR3 loop is CASSRLGQGENIQYF. The CDR3 coding sequence is TGTGCCAGTAGTAGATTGGGACAGGGCGAGAACATTCAGTACTTC.

The CDR3 reads CSASLLAGVSSYNEQFF. CDR3 nucleotides: TGCAGTGCTAGCTTACTAGCGGGGGTTAGCTCCTACAATGAGCAGTTCTTC. V and J are TRBV20-1 and TRBJ2-1, with TRBD2 matching over 11 bases. Trimming at V came to 3 bases and at J to 0 bases, leaving 7 bases not matched to a gene. CDR1 and CDR2 (germline): DFQATT, SNEGSKA (reference sequence). The CDR3 is 17 amino acids.

V gene TRBV12-3 or TRBV12-4 combines with J gene TRBJ2-5; D perhaps matches TRBD1 (6 bases). Trimming cost V 8 bases and J 7 bases, with 20 bases left between them. The CDR3 runs to 14 residues. This CDR3 is CASRQASRSGTQYF. The CDR3 nucleotides are TGTGCCAGCCGACAGGCCTCTCGGTCCGGGACCCAGTACTTC.

V gene TRBV7-7 combines with J gene TRBJ1-1; no firm D call. Germline V gene lookup returns CDR1 SSHAT and CDR2 FNYEAQ (reference sequence). V dropped 3 bases and J dropped 7 bases, with 12 bases sitting between them. This CDR3 spans 13 amino acids. The CDR3 DNA sequence: TGTGCCAGCAGCTTGGGTCCGGGGAATGAAGCTTTCTTT. Its translation: CASSLGPGNEAFF.

V and J are TRBV19 and TRBJ2-1; D possibly matches TRBD1 or TRBD2 (6 bases each). Germline loops: CDR1 LNHDA, CDR2 SQIVND (reference sequence). The V gene lost 0 bases and the J gene lost 4 bases, with 10 bases spanning the gap. The length of the CDR3 is 15 residues. The CDR3 nucleotides read TGTGCCAGTAGTATAGACGGGGGCCTATACAATGAGCAGTTCTTC. Its protein is CASSIDGGLYNEQFF.

The CDR3 DNA is TGTGCCAGCAGGGTTAGGGACACTGAAGCTTTCTTT. This gives the protein CASRVRDTEAFF. The chain recombines TRBV6-5 with TRBJ1-1; D is undetermined. Trimming cost V 6 bases and J 3 bases, with 8 bases left between them. The CDR3 totals 12 residues. The germline gives CDR1 MNHEY, CDR2 SVGAGI.

This clonotype was detected only once. J is TRBJ2-2 and V is TRBV3-1; D is undetermined. The V gene's germline CDR1 is LGHDT and CDR2 YNNKEL (reference sequence). Trimming took 5 bases from V and 2 from J, leaving 6 bases between them. The CDR3 runs 13 residues. For the CDR3, the DNA is TGTGCCAGCAGCTGGGCTAACACCGGGGAGCTGTTTTTT. Its translation: CASSWANTGELFF.

V gene TRBV6-1 combines with J gene TRBJ1-6; D unclear. The CDR3 contains 15 residues. V was pared by 3 bases and J by 10 bases, with 16 bases between. Germline-derived CDR1 and CDR2 are MNHNS and SASEGT. This CDR3 is CASSEEVGEESPLHF. CDR3 nucleotide sequence: TGTGCCAGCAGTGAGGAGGTAGGCGAGGAATCACCCCTCCACTTT.